This T cell receptor (beta chain) appears in the sequencing data of a study of regulatory T cells in long-lasting Graves disease (dated by TCRdb to the early 2020s). Context from the whole study: Newly diagnosed Graves' disease patients had taken antithyroid drugs for less than 3 months. The study was registered as a clinical trial and conducted in China. A total of around 35 samples underwent TCR sequencing, from about 13 patients with persistent Graves' disease and approximately 20 patients with newly diagnosed Graves' disease. Patients with persistent Graves' disease were compared with patients with newly diagnosed Graves' disease using TCR sequencing and RNA sequencing of peripheral blood.

V sheds 8 bases and J sheds 0 bases, leaving 20 bases between their ends. The germline V gene yields MDHEN for CDR1 and SYDVKM for CDR2. Its CDR3 holds 17 amino acids, cysteine through phenylalanine. The DNA shown is the 51-base CDR3, in frame from base 1. The library was prepared using multiplex PCR. Sequencing used an Illumina HiSeq 4000. iRepertoire HTBI primers and Arm-PCR amplification of CDR3 regions were used to construct TCR beta libraries. Before sequencing, the PCR products went through gel purification. As for the original processing: Gene usage analysis of CDR3 amino acid clonotypes used the roughly 62 TRBV and 14 TRBJ segments found across samples. COPE and FqMerger were used to merge filtered high-quality paired reads into contigs. BLAST was used to align contigs to the IMGT TRBV, TRBD and TRBJ reference genes, and CDR3 was defined following IMGT. Highly expanded clones were defined as clonotypes with a frequency above 0.1%. Repertoire diversity was measured by Shannon entropy, and V-J evenness by the Gini coefficient. A clonotype found in more than one individual was treated as public. TCRdb reworked the public reads: Q25 trimming with fastp, MiXCR clone assembly, productive beta chains retained. When rows share a CDR3 protein, they turn into one entry using the most common DNA and genes. What appears here as the V and J calls and clone size reflects TCRdb's work, not the paper's. This sample has about 620,000 distinct CDR3 sequences in its table, and about 15% of those were observed once. The ten largest clonotypes hold 15% to 20% of the sample.

Overall study outcomes, separate from this receptor: A larger number of public clonotypes was shared among persistent patients (fewer than 3,000) than among newly diagnosed patients (about 990). Compared with newly diagnosed patients, patients with persistent Graves' disease had lower TCR Shannon entropy and fewer highly expanded clones, which suggests clonal expansion. Because the primary lesion, thyroid tissue, could not be accessed, the study looked at peripheral blood alone. Sequencing and analysis were limited to the TCR beta chain. The authors noted that the small sample size was a limitation that may lower accuracy. Preferential use of TRBV28, TRBJ1-2 and TRBJ2-5 was observed in persistent disease, whereas TRBV20-1 and TRBJ2-1 were favored in newly diagnosed disease.

This clonotype was observed many times. No antigen is known for it. There are no base qualities to consult, and no much larger clone falls within one base. The sample's time point label is to be understood as: newly diagnosed GD, antithyroid drugs for less than 3 months. For both TCR sequencing and RNA sequencing, RNA was extracted from PBMCs using TRIzol. The diagnosis of Graves' disease followed American Thyroid Association guidelines. Recruitment of patients was carried out at an endocrinology department in Xi'an, China. From each patient, approximately 9 milliliters of peripheral blood was collected into an EDTA anticoagulant tube. PBMCs were isolated by Ficoll Paque Plus density gradient separation without further T cell sorting. An Agilent 2100 Bioanalyzer and agarose gel were used to check RNA quality, and a NanoDrop 2000 was used to measure RNA concentration. This sample was also put to use in a study of T cells in Graves' hyperthyroidism and ophthalmopathy. As the second paper documents: A patient counted as having stable Graves' hyperthyroidism if no progression to ophthalmopathy occurred over 18 months of follow-up. Hyperthyroidism patients were newly diagnosed, had a disease duration of under 2 months, and were aged 18 to 65 years. Patients with uncontrolled infections, other autoimmune diseases, pregnancy or lactation were excluded. Diagnoses were based on clinical symptoms, serum thyroxine and TRAb, thyroid ultrasound and orbital computed tomography. A first-round RT-PCR of the TCR CDR3 used the HTBI primer set with the Qiagen OneStep RT-PCR kit. Most expanded thyroid clonotypes (frequency above 0.001) were also found in blood, which suggests that blood repertoires may mirror thyroid immune responses. A model built on a 13 V-J signature distinguished ophthalmopathy from stable hyperthyroidism, reaching around 87% sensitivity and about 81% specificity in cross-validation and 80%/75% in testing. During validation, the model predicted progression to ophthalmopathy a median of about 6.3 months ahead of onset, with roughly 65% sensitivity and under 85% specificity. To identify distinguishing TCR V-J signatures, a discovery cohort of around 100 patients was used, comprising approximately 40 with Graves' ophthalmopathy and approximately 57 with stable Graves' hyperthyroidism. Prospective prediction of ophthalmopathy was tested in an independent validation cohort of fewer than 20 hyperthyroidism patients and some 17 patients who later progressed to ophthalmopathy. The 100 or so discovery patients were randomly split 7:3 into training and test sets. Thyroid tissue and blood T-cell repertoires from more than 5 Graves' hyperthyroidism patients were also compared in the study. After sampling, hyperthyroidism patients received methimazole starting at 30 mg daily, and ophthalmopathy patients received high-dose intravenous methylprednisolone. A second multiplex PCR round built the libraries, followed by size selection and purification. The libraries were sequenced on an Illumina HiSeq2000 using paired-end 100 bp reads. SOAPnuke was used to process the raw data, throwing out any read that contained adapters or uncalled bases, had a mean Phred below 15, or lacked an exact constant-primer or identifier match. High-quality paired reads were merged with COPE v1.2.5, and unique nucleotide sequences were defined as clonotypes. MiTCR v1.1 was used to align clonotypes to the IMGT TRBV, TRBD and TRBJ reference segments. Only V-J combinations with frequency above 0.0001, covering 99% to 99.2% of repertoires, were analysed. A TCS score was defined as the ratio of F50 (clonal expansion) to E x V (chaos), with BLOSUM62-based TCRdist applied between CDR3 peptides within each V-J. Welch's t-statistics and random forest reduced some 510 V-J features to 13, which were used in a naive Bayes classifier (R e1071). Sample size was not statistically predetermined, and investigators were not blinded to group allocation. TCR Vbeta CDR3 sequencing of 135 peripheral blood samples (43 ophthalmopathy, about 80 hyperthyroidism and roughly 17 progressor patients) is reported in the paper.

Recombination joined TRBV28 with TRBJ1-5, and TRBD1 may be the D gene, going by 6 matching bases. The source is a woman in her 30s with Graves disease. Donor details come from another sample of the same person, matched by shared clones. The sequences come from peripheral blood mononuclear cells (PBMCs), collected at new diagnosis, from a patient treated with antithyroid drugs. The CDR3 protein is CASRKGQDIYSNQPQHF. The sequenced DNA is TGTGCCAGCCGCAAGGGACAAGACATATATAGCAATCAGCCCCAGCATTTT.